This T cell receptor beta chain was identified in a study of T cell responses to AZD1222 COVID-19 vaccine. Whole-study results and caveats: At study baseline, merely more than 5 AZD1222 recipients were seropositive. Unmutated variant regions are reportedly targeted by nearly half of spike-specific TCRs. Receipt of two AZD1222 doses was followed by a rise in Spike-specific TCR breadth and depth. Scientists sampled the repertoires only once the peak T cell response had passed.

A note on this clone: Its antigen is as yet unknown.

TCRdb's copy holds only in-frame clones and misses some; the assay was immunoSEQ multiplex PCR. The sample has tens of thousands of clones, approximately 88% seen once. V trimming: 0 bases; J trimming: 5 bases; junction bases outside the gene matches: 12. Germline CDR1 and CDR2: SGHRS and YFSETQ. The CDR3 extends over 17 amino acids. The specimen comprised peripheral blood, sampled 28 days after the second AZD1222 dose. The J gene is TRBJ2-7, the V gene TRBV5-1; TRBD2 matches 9 bases. The TCR comes from an adult who received the AZD1222 COVID-19 vaccine. The chain's CDR3 is CASSLAPSGNPFNEQYF. The CDR3 DNA reads as TGCGCCAGCAGCTTGGCTCCTAGCGGGAACCCCTTTAACGAGCAGTACTTC.